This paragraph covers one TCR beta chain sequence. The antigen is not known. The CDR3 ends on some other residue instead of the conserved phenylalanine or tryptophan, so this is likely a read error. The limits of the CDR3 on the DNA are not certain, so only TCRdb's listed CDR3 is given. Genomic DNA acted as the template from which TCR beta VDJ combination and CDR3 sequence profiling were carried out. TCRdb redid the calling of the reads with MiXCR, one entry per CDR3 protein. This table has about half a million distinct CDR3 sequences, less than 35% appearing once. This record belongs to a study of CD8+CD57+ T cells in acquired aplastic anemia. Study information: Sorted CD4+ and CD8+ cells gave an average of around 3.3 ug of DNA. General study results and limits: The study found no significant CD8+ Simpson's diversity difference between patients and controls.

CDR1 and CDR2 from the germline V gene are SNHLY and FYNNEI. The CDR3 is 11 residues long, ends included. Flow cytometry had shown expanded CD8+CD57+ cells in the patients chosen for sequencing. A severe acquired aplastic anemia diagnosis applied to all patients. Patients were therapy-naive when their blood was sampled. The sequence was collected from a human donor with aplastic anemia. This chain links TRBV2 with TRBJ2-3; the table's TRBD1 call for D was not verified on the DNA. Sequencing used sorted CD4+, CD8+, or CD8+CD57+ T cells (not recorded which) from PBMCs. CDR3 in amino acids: CASSVQGQGGY.